These 3 T cell receptor beta chains were all obtained from the same sample, sequenced in a study of T cells expressing NK-cell markers. TCRdb re-called the 5' RACE reads; one entry per CDR3 protein, DNA not given. The listing records around 110,000 distinct CDR3 sequences. The source material was blood T cells: a sorted CD56 or NKG2C T cell subset, CD4+ or CD8+ T cells, or bulk PBMC T cells (not recorded which). Receptors were obtained from a woman between 18 and 70 years old in good health.

The genes are TRBV7-8 and TRBJ2-1; TCRdb proposes TRBD2, but this gene call is untestable without DNA. Germline lookup yields CDR1 SGHVS and CDR2 FQNEAQ. This CDR3 has 15 residues. The CDR3 sequence: CASSLEAGGGNEQFF.

The chain employs TRBV27 and TRBJ1-6; TCRdb selects TRBD1, and the lack of DNA leaves this call unchecked. The CDR3 totals 15 residues. Germline V gives CDR1 MNHEY, CDR2 SMNVEV (reference sequence). CDR3 region: CASSLSGTKNSPLHF.

The chain is built from TRBV15 and TRBJ2-3; the D gene TCRdb calls, TRBD2, cannot be checked with no DNA. Germline loops: CDR1 LNHNV, CDR2 YYDKDF (reference sequence). The CDR3 has 16 amino acids. CDR3 amino acids: CATSRAPAGGQDTQYF.